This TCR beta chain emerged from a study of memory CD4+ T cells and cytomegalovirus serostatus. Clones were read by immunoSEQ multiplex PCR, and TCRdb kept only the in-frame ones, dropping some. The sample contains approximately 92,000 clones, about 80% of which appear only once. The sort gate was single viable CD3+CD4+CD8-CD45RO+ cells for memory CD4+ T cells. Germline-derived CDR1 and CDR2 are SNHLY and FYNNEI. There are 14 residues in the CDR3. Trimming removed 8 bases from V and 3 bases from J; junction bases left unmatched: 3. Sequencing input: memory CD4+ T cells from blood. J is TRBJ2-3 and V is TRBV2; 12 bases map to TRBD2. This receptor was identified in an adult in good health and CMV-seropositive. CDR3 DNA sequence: TGTGCCAGCTCCGGGACTAGCGGGACAGATACGCAGTATTTT. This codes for CASSGTSGTDTQYF.